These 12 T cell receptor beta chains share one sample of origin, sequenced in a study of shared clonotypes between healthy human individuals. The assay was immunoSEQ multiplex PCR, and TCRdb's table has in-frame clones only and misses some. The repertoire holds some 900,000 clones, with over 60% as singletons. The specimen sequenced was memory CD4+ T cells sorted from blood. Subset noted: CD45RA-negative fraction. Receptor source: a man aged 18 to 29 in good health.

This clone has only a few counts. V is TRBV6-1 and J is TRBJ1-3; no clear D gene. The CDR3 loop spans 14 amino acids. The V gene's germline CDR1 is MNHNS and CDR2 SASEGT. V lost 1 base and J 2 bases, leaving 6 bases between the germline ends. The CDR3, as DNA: TGTGCCAGCAGTGAAGGGCTTACTGGAAACACCATATATTTT. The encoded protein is CASSEGLTGNTIYF.

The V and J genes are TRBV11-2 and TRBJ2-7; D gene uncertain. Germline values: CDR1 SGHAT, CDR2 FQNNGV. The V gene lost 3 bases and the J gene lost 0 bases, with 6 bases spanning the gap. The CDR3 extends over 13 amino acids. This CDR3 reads CASSFGYSYEQYF. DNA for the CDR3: TGTGCCAGCAGCTTTGGGTACTCCTACGAGCAGTACTTC.

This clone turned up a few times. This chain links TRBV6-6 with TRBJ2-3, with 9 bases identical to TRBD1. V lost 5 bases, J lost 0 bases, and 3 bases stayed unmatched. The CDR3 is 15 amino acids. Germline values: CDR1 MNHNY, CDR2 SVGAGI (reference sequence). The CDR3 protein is CASSRQGVSTDTQYF. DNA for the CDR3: TGTGCCAGCAGTAGACAGGGGGTCAGCACAGATACGCAGTATTTT.

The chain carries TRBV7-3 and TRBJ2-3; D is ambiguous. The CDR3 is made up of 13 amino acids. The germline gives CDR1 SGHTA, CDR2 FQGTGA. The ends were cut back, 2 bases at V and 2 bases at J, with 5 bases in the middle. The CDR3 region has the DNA TGTGCCAGCAGCTTAGATCCCACAGATACGCAGTATTTT. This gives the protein CASSLDPTDTQYF.

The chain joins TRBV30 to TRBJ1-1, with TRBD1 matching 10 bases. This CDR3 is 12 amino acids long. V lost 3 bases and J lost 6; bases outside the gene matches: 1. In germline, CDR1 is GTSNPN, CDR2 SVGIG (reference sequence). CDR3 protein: CAWSGTGAEAFF. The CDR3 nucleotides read TGTGCCTGGAGCGGGACAGGGGCTGAAGCTTTCTTT.

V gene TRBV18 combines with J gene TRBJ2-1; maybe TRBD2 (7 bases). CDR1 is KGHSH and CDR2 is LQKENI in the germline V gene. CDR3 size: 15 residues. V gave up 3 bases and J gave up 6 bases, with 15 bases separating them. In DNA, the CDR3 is TGTGCCAGCTCACCTGGAAAGGGGGGGGTCAATGAGCAGTTCTTC. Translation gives CASSPGKGGVNEQFF.

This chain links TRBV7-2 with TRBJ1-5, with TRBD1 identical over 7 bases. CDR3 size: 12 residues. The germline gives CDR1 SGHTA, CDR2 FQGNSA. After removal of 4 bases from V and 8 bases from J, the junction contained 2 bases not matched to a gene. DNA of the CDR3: TGTGCCAGCAGCTACAGGGGTGAGCCCCAGCATTTT. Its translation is CASSYRGEPQHF.

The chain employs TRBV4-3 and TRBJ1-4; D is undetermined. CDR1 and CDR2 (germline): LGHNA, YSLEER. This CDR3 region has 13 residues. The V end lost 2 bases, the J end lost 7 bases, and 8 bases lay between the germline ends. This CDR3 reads CASSQSGSEKLFF. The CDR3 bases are TGCGCCAGCAGCCAATCGGGGTCTGAAAAACTGTTTTTT.

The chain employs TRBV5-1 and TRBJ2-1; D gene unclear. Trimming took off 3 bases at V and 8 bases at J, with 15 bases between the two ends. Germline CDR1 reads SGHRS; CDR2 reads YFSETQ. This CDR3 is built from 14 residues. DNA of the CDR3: TGCGCCAGCAGCTCGAGTTTACTCGGCGATGAGCAGTTCTTC. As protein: CASSSSLLGDEQFF.

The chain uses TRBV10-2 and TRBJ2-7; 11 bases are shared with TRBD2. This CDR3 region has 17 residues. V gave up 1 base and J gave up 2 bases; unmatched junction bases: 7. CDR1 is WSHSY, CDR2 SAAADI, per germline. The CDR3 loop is CASSEFLAGGNPYEQYF. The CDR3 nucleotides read TGCGCCAGCAGTGAGTTTCTAGCGGGGGGAAACCCCTACGAGCAGTACTTC.

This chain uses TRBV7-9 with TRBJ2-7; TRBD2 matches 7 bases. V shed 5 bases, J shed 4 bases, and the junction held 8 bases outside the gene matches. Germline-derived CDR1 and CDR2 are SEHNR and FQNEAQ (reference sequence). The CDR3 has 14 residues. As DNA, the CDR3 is TGTGCCAGCAGCCTCCCGAGACTAGCTTACGAGCAGTACTTC. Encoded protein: CASSLPRLAYEQYF.

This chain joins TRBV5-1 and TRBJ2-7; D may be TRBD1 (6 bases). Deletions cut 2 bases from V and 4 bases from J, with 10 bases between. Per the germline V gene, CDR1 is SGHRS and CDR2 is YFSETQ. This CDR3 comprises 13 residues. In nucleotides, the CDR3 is TGCGCCAGCAGCTTTAACCAGGGGTACGAGCAGTACTTC. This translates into CASSFNQGYEQYF.